This T cell receptor beta chain was found in a study of shared clonotypes between healthy human individuals. In the study overall: Three CD4 naive, three CD4 memory, two CD8 naive and one CD8 memory plate were used per donor.

A remark on this clone: Its antigen is unidentified.

As handled by the study authors: Filtering differed, since immunoSEQ gave only junction sequences and no quality scores. Here immunoSEQ multiplex PCR was the method, and the copy in TCRdb shows in-frame clones only, minus some. That table furnishes V, J and clone size, whereas the DNA furnished D and trimming. The sample records 2 million or so clones, approximately 95% being singletons. The V and J ends lost 3 bases and 8 bases, in that order; junction bases with no gene match: 8. Germline lookup yields CDR1 SGHVS and CDR2 FQNEAQ. CDR3 length: 15 amino acids. Naive CD8 cells comprised CD45RO-negative, CCR7-positively selected cells, excluding terminally differentiated effector memory CD45RA+ cells. General study results and limits: It was the non-shared clonotypes that had lower generation probabilities than clonotypes shared by all four donors. In general, naive subsets displayed greater estimated richness than memory subsets did.

V gene TRBV7-8 combines with J gene TRBJ2-1; 9 positions agree with TRBD2. The specimen sequenced was naive CD8+ T cells sorted from blood. This TCR derives from a man between 18 and 29 years old in good health. As DNA, the CDR3 is TGTGCCAGCAGCTTCCTAGCGGGAACGATCGATGAGCAGTTCTTC. This codes for CASSFLAGTIDEQFF. Full variable domain (rest looked up from reference TRBV7-8 and TRBJ2-1): GAGVSQSPRYKVAKRGQDVALRCDPISGHVSLFWYQQALGQGPEFLTYFQNEAQLDKSGLPSDRFFAERPEGSVSTLKIQRTQQEDSAVYLCASSFLAGTIDEQFFGPGTRLTVL.